This TCR beta chain was profiled in a study of blood T cell repertoires in COVID-19. Whole-study context: COVID-19 samples from acute and convalescent phases originated in the United States, Italy and Spain.

Patients from Seattle were sampled longitudinally, starting during active infection. This table comes from immunoSEQ multiplex PCR, and its TCRdb copy is limited to in-frame clones, with some not included. This sample has around 160,000 clones, with around 87% found just once. The sample comprised peripheral blood. The TCR comes from a woman in her 70s with COVID-19, enrolled during active disease.

This CDR3 reads CASSQQSGAYTGELFF. DNA for the CDR3: TGTGCCAGCAGCCAACAAAGCGGGGCTTACACCGGGGAGCTGTTTTTT. V and J are TRBV3-1 (or the pseudogene TRBV3-2) and TRBJ2-2; 7 positions agree with TRBD2. In germline, CDR1 is LGHDT, CDR2 YNNKEL (reference sequence). After removal of 2 bases from V and 3 bases from J, the junction contained 6 bases not matched to a gene. This CDR3 has 16 amino acids.